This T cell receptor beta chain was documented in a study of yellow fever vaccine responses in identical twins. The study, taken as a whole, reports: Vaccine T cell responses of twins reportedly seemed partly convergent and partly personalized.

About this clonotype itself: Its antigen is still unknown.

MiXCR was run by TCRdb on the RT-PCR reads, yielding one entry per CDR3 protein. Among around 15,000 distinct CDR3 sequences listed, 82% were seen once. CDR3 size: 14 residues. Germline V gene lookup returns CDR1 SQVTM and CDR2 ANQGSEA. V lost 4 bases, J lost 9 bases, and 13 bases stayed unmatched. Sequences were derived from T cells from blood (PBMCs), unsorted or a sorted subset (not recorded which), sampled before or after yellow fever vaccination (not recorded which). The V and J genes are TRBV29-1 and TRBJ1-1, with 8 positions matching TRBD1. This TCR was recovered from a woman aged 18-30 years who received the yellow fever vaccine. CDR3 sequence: CSVAVGQGALQAFF. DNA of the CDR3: TGCAGCGTTGCAGTAGGACAGGGAGCTTTGCAAGCTTTCTTT.